What follows describes a single TCR beta chain. This entry is derived from a study of shared clonotypes between healthy human individuals. At the level of the study: The donor group consisted of a couple of women and three men, aged 18 to 49.

The split of CD4+ cells yielded CD45RA+ naive and CD45RA-negative memory subsets. The genomic DNA of each subset was split evenly across several immunoSEQ plates. The protocol was immunoSEQ multiplex PCR, while the TCRdb copy is restricted to in-frame clones and leaves out a portion. This table holds roughly 2.2 million clones, just under 95% found once. The TCR comes from a man aged 18-30 years in good health. Some clones in this sample may be carry-over from other donors' samples. Source material: naive CD4+ T cells from PBMCs. The subset here: CD45RA+ positively selected.

This chain's CDR3 is CASSPPRSGANVLTF. CDR3 sequence (DNA): TGTGCCAGCAGCCCCCCCCGCTCTGGGGCCAACGTCCTGACTTTC. V and J are TRBV28 and TRBJ2-6; D gene uncertain. V lost 6 bases, J lost 0 bases, and 9 bases lay in between. The germline V gene encodes CDR1 MDHEN and CDR2 SYDVKM. There are 15 residues in the CDR3.